The table lists the clone carrying this T cell receptor beta chain with a count of one. The antigen is undetermined. PCR amplification relied on 60 Vbeta primers (plus 13 Jbeta primers). Profiling relied on immunoSEQ multiplex PCR, and the TCRdb table lists in-frame clones only, not all of them. The sample includes 100,000 to 150,000 clones, approximately 80% of them seen just once. From germline, CDR1 is MNHNY and CDR2 SVGAGI (reference sequence). The CDR3 totals 13 residues. V shed 4 bases, J shed 13 bases, and the junction held 7 bases outside the gene matches. The entry originates in a study of cytomegalovirus exposure and HLA in healthy donors. Study conclusions and caveats: V- and J-gene trimming in TCR beta was tied to a missense DCLRE1C variant by an analysis performed later.

Participants comprised healthy donors of bone marrow. This TCR came from a man younger than 45 in good health and CMV-seronegative. Sequencing was performed on PBMCs. The chain couples TRBV6-6 to TRBJ1-4; 9 nucleotides line up with TRBD1. The CDR3 region is CASSSLGQGRLFF. The CDR3 nucleotides are TGTGCCAGCAGTTCCCTCGGACAGGGGCGACTGTTTTTT.